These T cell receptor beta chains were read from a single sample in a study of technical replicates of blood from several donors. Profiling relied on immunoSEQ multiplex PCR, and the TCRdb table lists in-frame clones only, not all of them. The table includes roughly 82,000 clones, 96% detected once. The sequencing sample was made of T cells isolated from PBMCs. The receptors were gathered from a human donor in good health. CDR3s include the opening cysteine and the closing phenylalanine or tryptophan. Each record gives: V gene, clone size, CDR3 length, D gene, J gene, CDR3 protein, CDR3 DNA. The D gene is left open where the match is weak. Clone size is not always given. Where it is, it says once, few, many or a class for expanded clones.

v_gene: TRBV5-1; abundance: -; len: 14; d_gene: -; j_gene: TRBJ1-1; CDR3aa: CASSQGHTNTEAFF; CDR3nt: TGCGCCAGCAGCCAGGGACATACGAACACTGAAGCTTTCTTT
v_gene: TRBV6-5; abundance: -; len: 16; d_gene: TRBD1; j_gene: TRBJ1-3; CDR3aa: CASSWTGETLGNTIYF; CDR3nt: TGTGCCAGCAGTTGGACAGGGGAAACCCTGGGAAACACCATATATTTT
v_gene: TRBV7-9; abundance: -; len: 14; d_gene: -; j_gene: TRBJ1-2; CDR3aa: CASSHPQVPYGYTF; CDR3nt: TGTGCCAGCAGCCATCCACAGGTGCCATATGGCTACACCTTC
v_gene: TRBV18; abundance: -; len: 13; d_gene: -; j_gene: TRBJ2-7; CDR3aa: CASSVEQGYEQYF; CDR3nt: TGTGCCAGCTCAGTAGAGCAGGGCTACGAGCAGTACTTC
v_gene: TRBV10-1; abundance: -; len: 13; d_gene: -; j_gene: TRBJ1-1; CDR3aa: CATQQGLGTEAFF; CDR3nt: TGCGCCACCCAACAGGGATTGGGCACTGAAGCTTTCTTT
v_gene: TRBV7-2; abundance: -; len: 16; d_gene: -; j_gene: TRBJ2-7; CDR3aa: CASSLALEGISYEQYF; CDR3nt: TGTGCCAGCAGCTTAGCGCTGGAGGGGATCTCCTACGAGCAGTACTTC
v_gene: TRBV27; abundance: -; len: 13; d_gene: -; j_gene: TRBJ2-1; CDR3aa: CASSLSSRNEQFF; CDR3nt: TGTGCCAGCAGTTTATCTTCCAGGAATGAGCAGTTCTTC
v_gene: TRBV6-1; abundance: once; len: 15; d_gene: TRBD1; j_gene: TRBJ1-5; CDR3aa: CASSEARTGWQPQHF; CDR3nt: TGTGCCAGCAGTGAAGCCCGGACAGGGTGGCAGCCCCAGCATTTT
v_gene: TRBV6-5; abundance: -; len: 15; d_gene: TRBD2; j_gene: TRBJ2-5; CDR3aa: CASRTSGFIQETQYF; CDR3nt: TGTGCCAGCAGGACTAGCGGGTTTATTCAAGAGACCCAGTACTTC
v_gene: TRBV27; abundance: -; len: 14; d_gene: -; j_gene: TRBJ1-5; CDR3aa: CASSLPGYNQPQHF; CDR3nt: TGTGCCAGCAGTTTGCCAGGGTACAATCAGCCCCAGCATTTT
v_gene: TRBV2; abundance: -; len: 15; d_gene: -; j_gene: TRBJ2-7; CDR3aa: CASSEPLIQGYEQYF; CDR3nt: TGTGCCAGCAGTGAACCGTTAATCCAGGGGTACGAGCAGTACTTC
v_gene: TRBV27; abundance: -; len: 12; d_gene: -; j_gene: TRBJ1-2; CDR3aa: CASSLWGRPYTF; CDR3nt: TGTGCCAGCAGTTTATGGGGCCGCCCCTACACCTTC
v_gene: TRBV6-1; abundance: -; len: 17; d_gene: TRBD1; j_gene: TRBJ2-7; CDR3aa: CASSELYDRGVHYEQYF; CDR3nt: TGTGCCAGCAGTGAATTGTACGACAGGGGGGTACACTACGAGCAGTACTTC
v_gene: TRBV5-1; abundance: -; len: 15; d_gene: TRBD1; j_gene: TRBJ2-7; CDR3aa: CASSLAVDREAEQYF; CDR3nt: TGCGCCAGCAGCTTGGCCGTGGACAGGGAGGCCGAGCAGTACTTC
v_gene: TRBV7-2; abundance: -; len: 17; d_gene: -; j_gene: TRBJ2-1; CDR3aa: CASSLRGRGASYNEQFF; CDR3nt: TGTGCCAGCAGCTTAAGGGGGCGGGGCGCTTCCTACAATGAGCAGTTCTTC
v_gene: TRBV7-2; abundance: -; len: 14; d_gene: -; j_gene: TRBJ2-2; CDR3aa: CASSLPGETGELFF; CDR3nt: TGTGCCAGCAGCTTACCAGGGGAAACCGGGGAGCTGTTTTTT
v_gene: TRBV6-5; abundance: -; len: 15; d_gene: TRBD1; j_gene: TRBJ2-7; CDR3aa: CASSPSLGQGHEQYF; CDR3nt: TGTGCCAGCAGTCCCTCCCTGGGACAGGGCCACGAGCAGTACTTC
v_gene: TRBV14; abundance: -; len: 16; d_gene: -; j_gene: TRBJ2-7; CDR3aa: CASSQDDYPEEGEQYF; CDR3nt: TGTGCCAGCAGCCAAGATGACTACCCAGAGGAGGGCGAGCAGTACTTC
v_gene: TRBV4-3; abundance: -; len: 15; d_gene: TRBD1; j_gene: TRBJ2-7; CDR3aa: CASSPGRGSAYEQYF; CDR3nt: TGCGCCAGCAGCCCCGGCAGGGGGTCGGCCTACGAGCAGTACTTC
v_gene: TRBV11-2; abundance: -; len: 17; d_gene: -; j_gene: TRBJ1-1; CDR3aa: CASSPGFRDMMNTEAFF; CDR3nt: TGTGCCAGCAGTCCGGGTTTCCGGGACATGATGAACACTGAAGCTTTCTTT
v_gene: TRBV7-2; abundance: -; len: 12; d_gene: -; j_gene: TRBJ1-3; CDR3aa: CASSLSGNTIYF; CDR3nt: TGTGCCAGCAGCCTCTCTGGAAACACCATATATTTT
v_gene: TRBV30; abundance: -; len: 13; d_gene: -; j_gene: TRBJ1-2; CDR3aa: CAWSVPPGVGYTF; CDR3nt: TGTGCCTGGAGTGTACCTCCCGGGGTAGGCTACACCTTC
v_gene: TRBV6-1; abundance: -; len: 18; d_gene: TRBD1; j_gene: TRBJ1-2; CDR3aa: CASSASGPGQGRSNGYTF; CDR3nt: TGTGCCAGCAGTGCAAGTGGACCGGGACAGGGAAGATCAAATGGCTACACCTTC
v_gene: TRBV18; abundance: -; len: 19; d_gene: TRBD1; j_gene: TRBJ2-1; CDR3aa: CASSPILSGQGYSSNEQFF; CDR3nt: TGTGCCAGCTCACCAATCTTGTCGGGACAGGGGTACAGTTCCAATGAGCAGTTCTTC
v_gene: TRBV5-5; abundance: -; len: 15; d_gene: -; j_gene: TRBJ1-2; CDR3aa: CASSLAGPGVYGYTF; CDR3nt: TGTGCCAGCAGCTTGGCCGGGCCGGGAGTCTATGGCTACACCTTC
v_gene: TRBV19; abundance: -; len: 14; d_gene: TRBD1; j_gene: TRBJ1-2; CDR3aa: CASSTTGDYYGYTF; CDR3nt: TGTGCCAGTAGTACCACAGGGGACTACTATGGCTACACCTTC
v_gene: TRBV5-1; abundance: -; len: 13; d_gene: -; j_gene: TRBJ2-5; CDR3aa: CASSPGGLETQYF; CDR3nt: TGCGCCAGCAGCCCCGGGGGGCTAGAGACCCAGTACTTC
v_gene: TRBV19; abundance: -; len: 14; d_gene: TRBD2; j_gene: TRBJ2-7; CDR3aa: CASSIAGGPGEQYF; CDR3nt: TGTGCCAGTAGTATAGCGGGAGGGCCAGGGGAGCAGTACTTC
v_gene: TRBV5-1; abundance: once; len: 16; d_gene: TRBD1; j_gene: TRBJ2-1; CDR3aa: CASSETRQGAYNEQFF; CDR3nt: TGCGCCAGCAGCGAAACTCGACAGGGGGCTTACAATGAGCAGTTCTTC
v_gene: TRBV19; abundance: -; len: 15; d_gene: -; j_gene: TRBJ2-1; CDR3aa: CASSIVASGYNEQFF; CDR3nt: TGTGCCAGTAGTATAGTTGCGAGCGGGTACAATGAGCAGTTCTTC
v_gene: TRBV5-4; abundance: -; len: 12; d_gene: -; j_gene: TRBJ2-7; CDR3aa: CASSLSGDEQYF; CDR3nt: TGTGCCAGCAGCTTGTCGGGGGACGAGCAGTACTTC
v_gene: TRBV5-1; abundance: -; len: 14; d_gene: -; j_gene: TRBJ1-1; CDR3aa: CASSLNSLNTEAFF; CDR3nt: TGCGCCAGCAGCTTGAACTCCCTGAACACTGAAGCTTTCTTT
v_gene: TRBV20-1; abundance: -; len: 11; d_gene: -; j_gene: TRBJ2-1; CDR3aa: CSARHYNEQFF; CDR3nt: TGCAGTGCTAGACACTACAATGAGCAGTTCTTC
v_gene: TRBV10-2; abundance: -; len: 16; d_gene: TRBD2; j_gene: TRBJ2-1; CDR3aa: CASRRELAGSYNEQFF; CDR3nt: TGCGCCAGCAGACGGGAGCTAGCGGGCTCCTACAATGAGCAGTTCTTC
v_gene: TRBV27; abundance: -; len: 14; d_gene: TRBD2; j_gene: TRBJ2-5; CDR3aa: CASATGREQETQYF; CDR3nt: TGTGCCAGCGCCACCGGGAGGGAGCAAGAGACCCAGTACTTC
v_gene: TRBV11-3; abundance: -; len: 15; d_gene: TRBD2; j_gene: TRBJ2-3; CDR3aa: CASSFSGRGTDTQYF; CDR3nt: TGTGCCAGCAGCTTTAGCGGGAGGGGGACGGATACGCAGTATTTT
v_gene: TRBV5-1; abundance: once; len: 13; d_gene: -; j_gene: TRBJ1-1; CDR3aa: CASSLEGRTEAFF; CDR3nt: TGCGCCAGCAGCTTGGAGGGGAGGACTGAAGCTTTCTTT
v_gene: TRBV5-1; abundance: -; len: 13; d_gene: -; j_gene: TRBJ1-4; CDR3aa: CASGQQSNEKLFF; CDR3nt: TGCGCCAGCGGCCAACAGAGCAATGAAAAACTGTTTTTT
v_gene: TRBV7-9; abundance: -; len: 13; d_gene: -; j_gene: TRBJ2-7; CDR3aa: CASSHRQTYEQYF; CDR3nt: TGTGCCAGCAGCCACAGACAGACCTACGAGCAGTACTTC
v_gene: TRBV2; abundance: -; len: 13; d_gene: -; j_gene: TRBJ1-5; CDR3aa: CASSGESNQPQHF; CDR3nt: TGTGCCAGCAGTGGAGAGAGCAATCAGCCCCAGCATTTT
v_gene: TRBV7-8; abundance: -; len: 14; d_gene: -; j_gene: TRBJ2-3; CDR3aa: CASSSTHGTDTQYF; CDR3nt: TGTGCCAGCAGCAGCACCCACGGCACAGATACGCAGTATTTT
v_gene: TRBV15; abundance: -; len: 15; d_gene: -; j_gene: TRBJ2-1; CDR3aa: CATSREAVDYNEQFF; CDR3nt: TGTGCCACCAGCAGAGAGGCGGTAGACTACAATGAGCAGTTCTTC
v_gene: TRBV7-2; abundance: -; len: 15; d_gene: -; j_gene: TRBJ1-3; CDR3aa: CASSMSDLAGNTIYF; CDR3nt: TGTGCCAGCAGCATGAGCGACTTGGCTGGAAACACCATATATTTT
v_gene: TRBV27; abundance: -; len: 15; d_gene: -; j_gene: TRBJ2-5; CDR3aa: CASSLWYGDQETQYF; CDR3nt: TGTGCCAGCAGTTTATGGTACGGAGACCAAGAGACCCAGTACTTC